This entry concerns a single T cell receptor (beta chain). Its specific antigen is unknown. Base qualities are missing; no much larger clone stands one base away. The library was produced with PCR. DNA from cultured CD4+ T cells underwent TCR sequencing with the Oncomine TCR Beta short-read assay at the Johns Hopkins FTIC core. The QIAamp micro DNA kit was used to extract genomic DNA from the cultured CD4+ T cells. Oncomine TCR Beta libraries made from cultured CD4+ T cells were pooled using unique dual indexes and sequenced on an Illumina iSeq 100. In the source study's methods: Non-productive sequences were filtered out, and CDR3s that did not start with C, did not end with F or W, or were shorter than 7 amino acids were discarded. The MANAFEST web application identified antigen-specific clonotypes by comparing peptide-stimulated wells against reference wells and other culture wells. To be called positive, a clone needed an FDR below 0.05, an odds ratio above 5, and a productive frequency above 0.1% in at least two of three replicate wells. A clonotype was classed as cross-reactive if the clonotype showed significant expansion both in SARS-CoV-2 spike wells and in at least one common cold coronavirus spike condition. Similarity between CDR3 sequences was evaluated in R version 3.6.1 using Levenshtein distances (stringdist) and unrooted phylogenetic trees (ape). TCRdb's own reprocessing of the public reads used fastp at Q25 and MiXCR and kept productive beta chains. Each CDR3 protein appears once, grouped with its most common genes and DNA. The V and J calls follow TCRdb's processing rather than the paper's. This sample has approximately 15,000 distinct CDR3 sequences in its table, and roughly 63% of those were observed once. 6.2% of the sample lies in the top ten.

Explained via the paper, the treatment or condition label denotes: 10-day PBMC culture with coronavirus spike peptide pools or control peptides (ViraFEST assay). To expand antigen-specific T cells with peptide pools and then pick out the expanded clonotypes through TCR sequencing, the study relied on the ViraFEST assay. The convalescent patients' positive SARS-CoV-2 PCR tests were from March to December 2020, which was before the Alpha, Beta and Delta variants emerged in the United States. PBMCs were cultured at fewer than 2.5 million per well in IMDM supplemented with around 5% human AB serum and 8 to 10 IU/ml IL-2, with about 9 ug/ml peptide pools added. On days 3 and 7, half of the culture medium was replaced with fresh IL-2-containing medium. After roughly 11 days of culture, CD4+ T cells were isolated by negative selection with the EasySep CD4+ T cell isolation kit. PBMCs were separated from whole blood using Ficoll-Paque Plus gradient centrifugation and then either used fresh or cryopreserved at -140C. Each culture condition was generally run in triplicate wells.

The record originates from a study of vaccination and CD4 T cells after COVID-19 (dated by TCRdb to the early 2020s). Some background on the complete study: Convalescent patients had a positive SARS-CoV-2 result on nasal swab PCR, and of these patients, under ten had mild disease and one had severe disease. In 10 COVID-19 convalescent patients and a few infection-naive healthy vaccine recipients, the spike-specific CD4+ TCR repertoire before mRNA vaccination was compared with the repertoire after mRNA vaccination. In control cultures, a CEFX viral epitope pool was used as positive control, an HIV-1 Nef peptide pool was used as negative control, or no peptide was added. Participants received two doses of either the Pfizer-BioNTech BNT162b2 vaccine (n=8) or the Moderna mRNA-1273 vaccine (n=2). Post-vaccine blood samples were obtained a median of approximately 70 days after the second vaccine dose, with a range of about 12 to 241 days. Six males and four females were included in the convalescent cohort, with two Hispanic individuals, seven Caucasians, two Asians and one multiracial person represented. Post-COVID blood samples from convalescent patients were collected a median of about 100 days after diagnosis, with a range of roughly 30 to 161 days. For stimulating the cultures, overlapping spike peptide pools were used, derived from SARS-CoV-2 as well as from the common cold coronaviruses HCoV-NL63, HCoV-OC43 and HCoV-229E.

What the authors observed across the whole study: Of the vaccine-specific clones in convalescent patients, 304 of 307, or nearly all, reacted only to SARS-CoV-2 spike and did not cross-react with common cold coronaviruses. Among the post-vaccine SARS-CoV-2-reactive clones in convalescent patients, a median approximately 86% showed up only after vaccination, which suggests vaccine-specific priming. Relatively few convalescent patients were included in the study, and early timepoints after natural infection were not analyzed. Although the median number of SARS-CoV-2-reactive clonotypes went up from roughly 19 after infection to some 38 after vaccination, the increase was not significant.

The CDR3, from cysteine to phenylalanine, totals 16 residues. The entry retains the CDR3 DNA only, 48 bases that are in frame from base 1. Looking up the germline V gene yields CDR1 MNHNS and CDR2 SASEGT. V loses 6 bases of germline sequence and J loses 1 base, and the interval between the two ends is 18 bases. The clonotype comes from a human donor who had recovered from COVID-19. Sample: CD4+ T cells from blood, cultured in vitro. The V gene is TRBV6-1 and the J gene is TRBJ1-1; perhaps TRBD1 is the D gene, with 5 bases matching. The sequenced DNA: TGTGCCAGCAGAATGTGGGCAGGGCGATCGAACACTGAAGCTTTCTTT. This gives the protein CASRMWAGRSNTEAFF.